This paragraph reports one T cell receptor (beta chain). This record comes from a study of blood T cell repertoires in COVID-19. The CDR3 extends over 15 amino acids. CDR1 is KGHSH, CDR2 LQKENI, per germline. V gave up 8 bases and J gave up 2 bases, with 17 bases separating them. Seattle-derived patients entered the study during active infection and were followed longitudinally. Assay: immunoSEQ multiplex PCR; the TCRdb copy retains only in-frame clones and omits some. The sample comprises some 300,000 clones, approximately 86% of which are singletons, and under 15% rests with the top ten. The source is a woman in her seventies with COVID-19, enrolled during active disease. The sample taken for sequencing was peripheral blood. The chain is built from TRBV18 and TRBJ2-3; TRBD2 might be the D (6 bases). The CDR3 spells CASAGMEGTTDTQYF. CDR3 DNA sequence: TGTGCCAGCGCGGGGATGGAGGGGACCACAGATACGCAGTATTTT.